This T cell receptor (beta chain) is from a study of beta chain features in type 1 diabetes. The overall study: Sorted cells, some 110 million in number, were examined across all samples.

The sequenced template was cDNA made from the entire isolated RNA. TCRdb's table, derived via immunoSEQ multiplex PCR, lists solely in-frame clones and lacks some. Of a few hundred thousand clones listed, 11% to 15% are singletons. Notes on this clone: Its antigen remains unidentified.

Findings and limits, study-wide: Patients with type 1 diabetes carried fewer insertions and had more deletions at their VDJ junctions.

Looked up from germline, CDR1 is SGHRS and CDR2 is YFSETQ. The junction had 12 bases not matched to a gene; V was cut back by 4 bases and J by 8 bases. The CDR3 runs 15 residues. The clonotype originates from a man aged 25-45 years in good health. Sequenced input: naive CD4+ T cells from blood. The chain carries TRBV5-1 and TRBJ1-2; 9 nucleotides line up with TRBD1. This CDR3 reads CASSRNLGQGEGYTF. The DNA of the CDR3 is TGCGCCAGCAGCCGTAATTTGGGACAGGGAGAAGGCTACACCTTC. The variable domain in full, with the rest retrieved from reference TRBV5-1 and TRBJ1-2, is KAGVTQTPRYLIKTRGQQVTLSCSPISGHRSVSWYQQTPGQGLQFLFEYFSETQRNKGNFPGRFSGRQFSNSRSEMNVSTLELGDSALYLCASSRNLGQGEGYTFGSGTRLTVV.